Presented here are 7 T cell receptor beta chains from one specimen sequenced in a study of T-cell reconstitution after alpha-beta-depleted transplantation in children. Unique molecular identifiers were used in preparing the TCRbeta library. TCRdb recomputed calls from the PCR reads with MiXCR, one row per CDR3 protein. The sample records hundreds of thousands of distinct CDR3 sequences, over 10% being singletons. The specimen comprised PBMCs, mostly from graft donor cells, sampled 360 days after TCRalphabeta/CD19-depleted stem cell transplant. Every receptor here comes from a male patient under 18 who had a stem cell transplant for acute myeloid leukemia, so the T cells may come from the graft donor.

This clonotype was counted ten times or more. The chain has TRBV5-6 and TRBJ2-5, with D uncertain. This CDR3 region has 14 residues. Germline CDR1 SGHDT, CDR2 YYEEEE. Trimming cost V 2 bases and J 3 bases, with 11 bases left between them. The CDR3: CASSFIGTKETQYF. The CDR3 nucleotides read TGTGCCAGCAGCTTCATCGGCACTAAAGAGACCCAGTACTTC. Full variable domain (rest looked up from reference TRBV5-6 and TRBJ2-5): DAGVTQSPTHLIKTRGQQVTLRCSPKSGHDTVSWYQQALGQGPQFIFQYYEEEERQRGNFPDRFSGHQFPNYSSELNVNALLLGDSALYLCASSFIGTKETQYFGPGTRLLVL.

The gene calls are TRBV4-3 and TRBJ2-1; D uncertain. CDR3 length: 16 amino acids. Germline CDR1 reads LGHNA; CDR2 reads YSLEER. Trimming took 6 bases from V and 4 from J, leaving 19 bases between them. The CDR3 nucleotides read TGCGCCAGCAGTCCTCAAGCTATACTCGGGTACAATGAGCAGTTCTTC. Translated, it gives CASSPQAILGYNEQFF.

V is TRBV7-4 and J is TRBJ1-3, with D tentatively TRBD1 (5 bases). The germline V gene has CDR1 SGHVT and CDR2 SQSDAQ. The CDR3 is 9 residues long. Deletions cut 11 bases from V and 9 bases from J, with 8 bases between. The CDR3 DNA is TGTGCCGCGGGGCCCACCATATATTTT. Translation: CAAGPTIYF.

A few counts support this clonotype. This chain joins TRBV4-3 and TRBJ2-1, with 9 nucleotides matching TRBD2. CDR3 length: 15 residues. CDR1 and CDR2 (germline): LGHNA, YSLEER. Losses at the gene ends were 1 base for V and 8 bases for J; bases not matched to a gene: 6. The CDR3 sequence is CASSQAVAGVDEQFF. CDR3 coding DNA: TGCGCCAGCAGCCAAGCGGTAGCGGGAGTTGATGAGCAGTTCTTC.

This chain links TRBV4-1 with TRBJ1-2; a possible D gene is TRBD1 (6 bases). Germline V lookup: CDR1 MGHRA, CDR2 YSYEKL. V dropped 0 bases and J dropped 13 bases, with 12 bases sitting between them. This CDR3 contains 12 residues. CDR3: CASSQDGGTGTF. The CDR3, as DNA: TGCGCCAGCAGCCAAGATGGGGGCACCGGCACCTTC.

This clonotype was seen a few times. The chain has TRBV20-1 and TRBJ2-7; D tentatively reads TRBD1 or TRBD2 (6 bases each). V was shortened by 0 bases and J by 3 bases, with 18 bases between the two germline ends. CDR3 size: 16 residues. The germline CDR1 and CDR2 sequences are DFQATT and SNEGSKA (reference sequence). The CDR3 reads CSARDFPGATYYEQYF. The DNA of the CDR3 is TGCAGTGCTAGAGATTTCCCGGGGGCTACATACTACGAGCAGTACTTC.

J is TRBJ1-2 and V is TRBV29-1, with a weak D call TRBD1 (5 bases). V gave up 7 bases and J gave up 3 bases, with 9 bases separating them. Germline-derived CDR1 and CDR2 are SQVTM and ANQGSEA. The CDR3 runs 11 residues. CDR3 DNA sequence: TGCAGCGATGGGACGGACTATGGCTACACCTTC. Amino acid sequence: CSDGTDYGYTF.